One sample yielded the 27 T cell receptor beta chains listed below, sequenced in a study of CD8 T cells in Susac syndrome. Random hexamers were used to reverse transcribe an amount of roughly 0.45 to 1 ug RNA. Via MiXCR, TCRdb re-called the immunoSEQ multiplex PCR reads, giving one row per CDR3 protein. In the table there are 100,000 to 150,000 distinct CDR3 sequences, around 94% of which are singletons. The sequencing sample was made of CD4+ T cells from PBMCs. The origin of the receptors is a human donor with multiple sclerosis.

The chain uses TRBV11-1 and TRBJ2-7; 7 bases fit TRBD1. This CDR3 has 13 amino acids. Looked up from germline, CDR1 is SGHAT and CDR2 is FQDESV (reference sequence). With 1 base clipped from V and 7 bases from J, the junction kept 4 bases outside the gene matches. The CDR3: CASSLGQGTEQYF. The CDR3 coding sequence is TGTGCCAGCAGCTTAGGACAGGGAACGGAGCAGTACTTC.

The CDR3 here is CASSQDRSRAQFF. The CDR3 region has the DNA TGTGCCAGCAGCCAAGATCGGAGTAGGGCGCAGTTCTTC. The chain carries TRBV4-2 and TRBJ2-1; D is ambiguous. V dropped 0 bases and J dropped 12 bases, with 12 bases sitting between them. Germline CDR1 LGHNA, CDR2 YNFKEQ. The CDR3 has 13 amino acids.

The V gene is TRBV24-1, the J gene TRBJ1-1; no definite D call. The CDR3 length is 12 residues. Germline CDR1 and CDR2: KGHDR and SFDVKD. The V end was cut by 7 bases, the J end by 2 bases, with 7 bases between. Here the CDR3 reads CATRGINTEAFF. Written as DNA, the CDR3 is TGTGCCACCAGAGGCATCAACACTGAAGCTTTCTTT.

The rearrangement uses TRBV6-6 and TRBJ2-7; D gene ambiguous. From germline, CDR1 is MNHNY and CDR2 SVGAGI (reference sequence). This CDR3 has 12 amino acids. V lost 2 bases and J 4 bases, leaving 6 bases between the germline ends. CDR3 amino acids: CASSYQRYEQYF. As DNA, the CDR3 is TGTGCCAGCAGTTACCAAAGATACGAGCAGTACTTC.

The chain joins TRBV2 to TRBJ2-5; TRBD2 agrees at 9 bases. Germline V gives CDR1 SNHLY, CDR2 FYNNEI. The CDR3 is 14 residues long. With V trimmed by 1 base and J by 4 bases, 1 base remained unmatched. CDR3 DNA sequence: TGTGCCAGCAGTGAAGTTAGCGGGGGAGAGACCCAGTACTTC. Its protein product is CASSEVSGGETQYF.

This clonotype was picked up a small number of times. V is TRBV7-3 and J is TRBJ2-5, with 7 bases aligning to TRBD2. V was pared by 0 bases and J by 5 bases, with 0 bases of the junction left unmatched. The CDR3 has 13 amino acids. Germline CDR1 is SGHTA and CDR2 is FQGTGA. CDR3: CASSLTGGETQYF. The CDR3 coding sequence is TGTGCCAGCAGCTTAACGGGAGGGGAGACCCAGTACTTC.

This chain uses TRBV11-1 with TRBJ2-3; D gene uncertain. The CDR3 runs 17 residues. Trimming cost V 5 bases and J 2 bases, with 20 bases left between them. From germline, CDR1 is SGHAT and CDR2 FQDESV (reference sequence). In DNA, the CDR3 is TGTGCCAGCAGCCGGCGTGCGACCTTACTTACCACAGATACGCAGTATTTT. The encoded protein is CASSRRATLLTTDTQYF.

V is TRBV19 and J is TRBJ2-3; 7 positions agree with TRBD2. CDR1 and CDR2 from the germline V gene are LNHDA and SQIVND (reference sequence). V shed 3 bases, J shed 4 bases, and the junction held 10 bases outside the gene matches. This CDR3 is 16 amino acids long. CDR3 in DNA: TGTGCCAGTAGTATCCTTGGGGGGGGTTCCGCAGATACGCAGTATTTT. This encodes CASSILGGGSADTQYF. The full variable domain, its missing parts supplied by reference TRBV19 and TRBJ2-3, is DGGITQSPKYLFRKEGQNVTLSCEQNLNHDAMYWYRQDPGQGLRLIYYSQIVNDFQKGDIAEGYSVSREKKESFPLTVTSAQKNPTAFYLCASSILGGGSADTQYFGPGTRLTVL.

This clonotype occurred once. The V call is TRBV19, the J call TRBJ2-6; D not certain. Per the germline V gene, CDR1 is LNHDA and CDR2 is SQIVND (reference sequence). The length of the CDR3 is 15 residues. V lost 7 bases to trimming and J lost 0 bases, with 10 bases between them. The chain's CDR3 is CASTRSSSGANVLTF. The DNA for the CDR3 is TGTGCCAGTACACGCTCGAGCTCTGGGGCCAACGTCCTGACTTTC.

The rearrangement joins TRBV6-4 to TRBJ2-2; 9 nucleotides align to TRBD1. This CDR3 is built from 14 residues. V lost 8 bases and J lost 3; bases outside the gene matches: 4. In germline, CDR1 is MRHNA, CDR2 SNTAGT. In nucleotides, the CDR3 is TGTGCCAGCCGGACAGGGGTTGACACCGGGGAGCTGTTTTTT. Translating gives CASRTGVDTGELFF.

The chain has TRBV5-4 and TRBJ1-1, with 7 nucleotides matching TRBD1. The CDR3 runs 13 residues. Germline-derived CDR1 and CDR2 are SGHNT and YYREEE (reference sequence). V trimming: 4 bases; J trimming: 4 bases; junction bases outside the gene matches: 4. The DNA for the CDR3 is TGTGCCAGCAGCCGGGACAGTCGCACTGAAGCTTTCTTT. Protein product: CASSRDSRTEAFF.

The rearrangement links TRBV3-1 to TRBJ2-2; TRBD1 agrees at 7 bases. Germline V gene data show CDR1 as LGHDT and CDR2 as YNNKEL (reference sequence). The CDR3 runs to 16 residues. The V segment lost 0 bases and the J segment 8 bases; nucleotides outside the gene matches: 9. The CDR3 region is CASSQEGLGGEGELFF. CDR3 DNA: TGTGCCAGCAGCCAAGAGGGTCTAGGGGGCGAGGGGGAGCTGTTTTTT.

The chain joins TRBV5-1 to TRBJ1-1, with D uncertain. V was clipped by 9 bases and J by 1 base, with 19 bases between them. Germline V gene data show CDR1 as SGHRS and CDR2 as YFSETQ. The CDR3 covers 15 residues. CDR3 loop: CATRIPSNTNTEAFF. In DNA form, the CDR3 reads TGCGCCACCCGAATACCCTCCAACACGAACACTGAAGCTTTCTTT.

This clonotype was seen once. V and J are TRBV6-2 or TRBV6-3 and TRBJ1-1; 7 bases fit TRBD1. Germline V CDR1 and CDR2: MNHEY, SVGEGT. V gave up 6 bases and J gave up 0 bases; unmatched junction bases: 7. The CDR3 is made up of 15 amino acids. CDR3 in DNA: TGTGCCAGCAGATTAACAGGGGCGCTGAACACTGAAGCTTTCTTT. Translating gives CASRLTGALNTEAFF.

This clonotype was seen just once. V is TRBV2 and J is TRBJ1-5; 7 positions match TRBD1. The ends lost 5 bases at V and 1 base at J; junction bases unmatched: 5. Germline-derived CDR1 and CDR2 are SNHLY and FYNNEI. The CDR3 loop spans 15 amino acids. CDR3 DNA: TGTGCCAGCAGTTCCGACAGGGTGAGCAATCAGCCCCAGCATTTT. It yields the protein CASSSDRVSNQPQHF.

The chain is built from TRBV4-2 and TRBJ2-5; D unclear. From germline, CDR1 is LGHNA and CDR2 YNFKEQ. V lost 1 base to trimming and J lost 2 bases, with 14 bases between them. The CDR3 loop spans 16 amino acids. Here the CDR3 reads CASSQASRIGQETQYF. The CDR3 bases are TGTGCCAGCAGCCAAGCTTCCCGGATAGGACAAGAGACCCAGTACTTC.

The chain joins TRBV6-6 to TRBJ2-7; D may match TRBD1 or TRBD2 (6 bases each). Trimming removed 4 bases from V and 4 bases from J, with 20 bases in between. CDR1 and CDR2 (germline): MNHNY, SVGAGI (reference sequence). The CDR3 runs 16 residues. The DNA for the CDR3 is TGTGCCAGCAGTTCCGCTTTAGGGGGGAGGTCATACGAGCAGTACTTC. This sequence encodes CASSSALGGRSYEQYF.

This chain connects TRBV20-1 to TRBJ2-2; D unresolved. Per the germline V gene, CDR1 is DFQATT and CDR2 is SNEGSKA (reference sequence). With 6 bases removed from V and 3 bases from J, the gap between germline ends came to 11 bases. This CDR3 is built from 13 residues. This CDR3 reads CSASLADTGELFF. CDR3 in DNA: TGCAGTGCAAGTTTAGCAGACACCGGGGAGCTGTTTTTT.

The gene calls are TRBV18 and TRBJ2-7, with D uncertain. The germline V gene encodes CDR1 KGHSH and CDR2 LQKENI. CDR3 length equals 14 residues. Trimming pared 3 bases from V and 1 base from J, leaving 10 bases between. Written as DNA, the CDR3 is TGTGCCAGCTCACCCAGGACGGAGTCCTACGAGCAGTACTTC. Its protein product is CASSPRTESYEQYF.

The chain recombines TRBV5-1 with TRBJ2-1; D uncertain. V gave up 0 bases and J gave up 2 bases, with 6 bases separating them. CDR1 and CDR2 (germline): SGHRS, YFSETQ. The CDR3 is 14 amino acids. The chain's CDR3 is CASSLEAAYNEQFF. CDR3 DNA: TGCGCCAGCAGCTTGGAAGCCGCCTACAATGAGCAGTTCTTC.

The J gene is TRBJ2-5, the V gene TRBV12-3 or TRBV12-4, with D tentatively TRBD1 (7 bases). The CDR3 contains 15 residues. Trimming left V 5 bases short and J 5 bases short, with 18 bases between. This chain's CDR3 is CASSAHPAGGETQYF. The CDR3 DNA reads as TGTGCCAGCAGTGCCCATCCGGCAGGGGGGGAGACCCAGTACTTC.

This chain uses TRBV19 with TRBJ1-3; 8 nucleotides agree with TRBD1. This CDR3 contains 14 residues. V lost 6 bases, J lost 3 bases, and 4 bases stayed unmatched. Germline values: CDR1 LNHDA, CDR2 SQIVND (reference sequence). The CDR3, as DNA: TGTGCCAGTAGCGCAGGGGGCTTTGGAAACACCATATATTTT. Protein sequence: CASSAGGFGNTIYF.

The rearrangement joins TRBV20-1 to TRBJ2-3; D is uncertain. Per germline, CDR1 DFQATT and CDR2 SNEGSKA (reference sequence). The CDR3 is 15 amino acids. Trimming stripped 3 bases from V and 0 bases from J, with 13 bases between. The CDR3 nucleotides are TGCAGTGCTAGGAAGACTCCTTCTAGCACAGATACGCAGTATTTT. This gives the protein CSARKTPSSTDTQYF.

The V and J genes are TRBV7-3 and TRBJ1-6; possible D gene TRBD1, 5 bases. The CDR3 length is 14 residues. V dropped 2 bases and J dropped 9 bases, with 11 bases sitting between them. Per the germline V gene, CDR1 is SGHTA and CDR2 is FQGTGA. CDR3 sequence: CASSLRDQTSPLHF. DNA of the CDR3: TGTGCCAGCAGCTTACGGGACCAAACTTCACCCCTCCACTTT.

This clonotype was observed a few times. CDR3 DNA: TGTGCCAGCAGCTTTTCGATGGGACAGACTCACTCCTACGAGCAGTACTTC. It yields the protein CASSFSMGQTHSYEQYF. V usage is TRBV5-6 and J usage is TRBJ2-7, with TRBD1 matching 7 bases. Unmatched junction bases numbered 11, after V lost 2 bases and J lost 0 bases. The CDR3 loop spans 17 amino acids. Germline assignment: CDR1 SGHDT and CDR2 YYEEEE. Looking up the rest from reference TRBV5-6 and TRBJ2-7 gives the full variable domain: DAGVTQSPTHLIKTRGQQVTLRCSPKSGHDTVSWYQQALGQGPQFIFQYYEEEERQRGNFPDRFSGHQFPNYSSELNVNALLLGDSALYLCASSFSMGQTHSYEQYFGPGTRLTVT.

This clonotype has only one observation. The V call is TRBV12-3 or TRBV12-4, the J call TRBJ1-2; D unresolved. The CDR3 covers 15 residues. With 6 bases removed from V and 0 bases from J, the gap between germline ends came to 14 bases. The CDR3 DNA is TGTGCCAGCAGCTCGCCTAGGGAAGCTAACTATGGCTACACCTTC. Its translation: CASSSPREANYGYTF.

The chain employs TRBV24-1 and TRBJ2-1; 14 bases agree with TRBD2. Germline values: CDR1 KGHDR, CDR2 SFDVKD. This CDR3 contains 17 residues. Trimming removed 2 bases from V and 10 bases from J; junction bases left unmatched: 9. CDR3 sequence: CATSDSTWGLAGVEQFF. The CDR3 DNA sequence: TGTGCCACCAGTGATTCTACATGGGGACTAGCGGGGGTAGAGCAGTTCTTC.